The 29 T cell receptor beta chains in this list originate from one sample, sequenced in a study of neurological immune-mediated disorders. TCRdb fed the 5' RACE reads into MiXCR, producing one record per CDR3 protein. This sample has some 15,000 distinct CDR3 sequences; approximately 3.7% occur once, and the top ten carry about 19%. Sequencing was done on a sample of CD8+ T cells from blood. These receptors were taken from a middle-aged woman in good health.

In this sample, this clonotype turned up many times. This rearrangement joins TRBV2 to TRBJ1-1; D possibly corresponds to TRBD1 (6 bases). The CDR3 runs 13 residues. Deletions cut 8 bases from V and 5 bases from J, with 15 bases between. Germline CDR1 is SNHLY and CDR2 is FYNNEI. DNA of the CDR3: TGTGCCAGCTTTCAGGGGCTGGAGACTGAAGCTTTCTTT. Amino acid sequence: CASFQGLETEAFF.

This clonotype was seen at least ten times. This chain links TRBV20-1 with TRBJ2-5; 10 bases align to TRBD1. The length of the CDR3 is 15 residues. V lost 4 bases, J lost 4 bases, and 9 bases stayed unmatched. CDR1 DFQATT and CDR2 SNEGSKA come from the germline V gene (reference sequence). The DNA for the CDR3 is TGCAGTGCTATCCCCTTGGACAGGGGGGGAGAGACCCAGTACTTC. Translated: CSAIPLDRGGETQYF.

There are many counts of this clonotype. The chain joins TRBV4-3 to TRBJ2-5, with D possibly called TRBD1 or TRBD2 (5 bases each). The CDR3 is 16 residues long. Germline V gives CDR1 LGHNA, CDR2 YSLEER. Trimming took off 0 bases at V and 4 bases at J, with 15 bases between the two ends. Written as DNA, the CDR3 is TGCGCCAGCAGCCAAGAATGGCGTCGGGGCGTAGAGACCCAGTACTTC. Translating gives CASSQEWRRGVETQYF.

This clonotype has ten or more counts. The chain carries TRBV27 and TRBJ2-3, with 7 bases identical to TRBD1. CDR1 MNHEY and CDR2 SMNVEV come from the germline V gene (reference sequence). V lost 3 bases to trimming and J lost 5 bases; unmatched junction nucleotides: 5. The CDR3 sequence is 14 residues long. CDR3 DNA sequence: TGTGCCAGCAGTTTTCAGGGGGTATTAGATACGCAGTATTTT. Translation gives CASSFQGVLDTQYF.

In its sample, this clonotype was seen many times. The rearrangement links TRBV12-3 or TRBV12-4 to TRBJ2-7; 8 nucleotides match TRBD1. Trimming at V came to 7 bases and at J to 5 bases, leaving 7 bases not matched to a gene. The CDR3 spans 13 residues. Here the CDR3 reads CASTPDRVDEQYF. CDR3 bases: TGTGCCAGCACCCCGGACAGGGTCGACGAGCAGTACTTC.

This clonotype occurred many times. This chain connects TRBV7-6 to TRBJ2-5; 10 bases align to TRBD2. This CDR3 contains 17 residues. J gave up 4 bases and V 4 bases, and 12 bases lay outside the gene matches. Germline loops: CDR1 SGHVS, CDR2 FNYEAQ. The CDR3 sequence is CASSYPLAGEEGETQYF. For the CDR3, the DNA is TGTGCCAGCAGCTACCCCCTAGCGGGAGAGGAGGGAGAGACCCAGTACTTC.

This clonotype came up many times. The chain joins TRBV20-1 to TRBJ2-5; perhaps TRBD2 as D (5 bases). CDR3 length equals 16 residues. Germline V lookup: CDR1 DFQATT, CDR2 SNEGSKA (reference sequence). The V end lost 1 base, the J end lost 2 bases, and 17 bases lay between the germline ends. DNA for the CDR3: TGCAGTGCTAGAGGGTACAGCGGAAGCTTTCAAGAGACCCAGTACTTC. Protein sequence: CSARGYSGSFQETQYF.

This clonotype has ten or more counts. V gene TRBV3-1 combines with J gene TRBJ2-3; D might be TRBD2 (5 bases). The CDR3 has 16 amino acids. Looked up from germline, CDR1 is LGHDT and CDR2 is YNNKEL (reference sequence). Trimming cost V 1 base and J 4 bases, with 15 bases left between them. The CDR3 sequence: CASSQGRRSAADTQYF. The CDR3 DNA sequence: TGTGCCAGCAGCCAAGGGAGGAGGTCAGCAGCAGATACGCAGTATTTT.

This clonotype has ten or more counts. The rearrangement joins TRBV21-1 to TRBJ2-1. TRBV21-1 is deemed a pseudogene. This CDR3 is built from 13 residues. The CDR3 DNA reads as TGTGCCAGCAGCCTCACAGTCAACAATGAGCAGTTCTTC. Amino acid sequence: CASSLTVNNEQFF.

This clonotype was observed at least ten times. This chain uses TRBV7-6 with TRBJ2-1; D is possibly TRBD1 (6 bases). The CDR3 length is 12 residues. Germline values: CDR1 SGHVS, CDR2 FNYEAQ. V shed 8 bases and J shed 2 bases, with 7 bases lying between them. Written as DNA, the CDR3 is TGTGCCAGCGGGACACCCTACAATGAGCAGTTCTTC. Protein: CASGTPYNEQFF. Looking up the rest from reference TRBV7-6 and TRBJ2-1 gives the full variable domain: GAGVSQSPRYKVTKRGQDVALRCDPISGHVSLYWYRQALGQGPEFLTYFNYEAQQDKSGLPNDRFSAERPEGSISTLTIQRTEQRDSAMYRCASGTPYNEQFFGPGTRLTVL.

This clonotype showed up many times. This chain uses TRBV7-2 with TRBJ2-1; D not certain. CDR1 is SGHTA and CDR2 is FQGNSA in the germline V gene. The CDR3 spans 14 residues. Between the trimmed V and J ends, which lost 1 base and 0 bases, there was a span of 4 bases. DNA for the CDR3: TGTGCCAGCAGCTTAGGGGGCTCCTACAATGAGCAGTTCTTC. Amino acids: CASSLGGSYNEQFF.

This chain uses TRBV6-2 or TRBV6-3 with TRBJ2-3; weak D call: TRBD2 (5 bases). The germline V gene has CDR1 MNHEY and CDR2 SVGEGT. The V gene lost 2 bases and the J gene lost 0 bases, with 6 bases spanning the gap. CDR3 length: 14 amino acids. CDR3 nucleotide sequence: TGTGCCAGCAGTTACGGCGGGAGCACAGATACGCAGTATTTT. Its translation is CASSYGGSTDTQYF.

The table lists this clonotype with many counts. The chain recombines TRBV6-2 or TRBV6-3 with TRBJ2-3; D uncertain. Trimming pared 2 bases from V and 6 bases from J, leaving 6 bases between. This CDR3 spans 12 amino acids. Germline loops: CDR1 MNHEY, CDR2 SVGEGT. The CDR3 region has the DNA TGTGCCAGCAGTTACCCGTCGGATACGCAGTATTTT. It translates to CASSYPSDTQYF.

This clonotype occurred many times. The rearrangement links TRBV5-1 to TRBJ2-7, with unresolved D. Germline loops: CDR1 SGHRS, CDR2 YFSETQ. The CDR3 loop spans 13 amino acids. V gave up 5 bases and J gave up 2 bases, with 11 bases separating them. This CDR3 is CASRGSRTYEQYF. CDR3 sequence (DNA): TGCGCCAGCAGGGGTTCGCGTACCTACGAGCAGTACTTC. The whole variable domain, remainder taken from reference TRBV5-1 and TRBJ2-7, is KAGVTQTPRYLIKTRGQQVTLSCSPISGHRSVSWYQQTPGQGLQFLFEYFSETQRNKGNFPGRFSGRQFSNSRSEMNVSTLELGDSALYLCASRGSRTYEQYFGPGTRLTVT.

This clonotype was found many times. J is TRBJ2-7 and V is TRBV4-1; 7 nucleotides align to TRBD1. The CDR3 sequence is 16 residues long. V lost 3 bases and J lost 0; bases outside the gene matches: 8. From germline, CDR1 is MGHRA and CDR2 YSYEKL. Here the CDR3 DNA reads TGCGCCAGCAGCCAGAGGCAGGGGGTTGACTCCTACGAGCAGTACTTC. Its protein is CASSQRQGVDSYEQYF.

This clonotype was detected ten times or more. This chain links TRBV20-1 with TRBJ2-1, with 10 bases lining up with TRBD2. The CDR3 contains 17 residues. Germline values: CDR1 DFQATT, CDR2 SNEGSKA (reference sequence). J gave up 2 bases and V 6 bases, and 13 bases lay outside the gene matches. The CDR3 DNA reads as TGCAGTGCAATAAATCAAATAGCGGGAGGCACCTACAATGAGCAGTTCTTC. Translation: CSAINQIAGGTYNEQFF.

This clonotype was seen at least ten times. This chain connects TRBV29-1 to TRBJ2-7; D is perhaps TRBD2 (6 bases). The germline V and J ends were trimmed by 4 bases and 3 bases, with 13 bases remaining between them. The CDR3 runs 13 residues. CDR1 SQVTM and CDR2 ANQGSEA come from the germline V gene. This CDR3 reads CSVVGGDDYEQYF. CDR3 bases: TGCAGCGTTGTCGGAGGGGACGACTACGAGCAGTACTTC.

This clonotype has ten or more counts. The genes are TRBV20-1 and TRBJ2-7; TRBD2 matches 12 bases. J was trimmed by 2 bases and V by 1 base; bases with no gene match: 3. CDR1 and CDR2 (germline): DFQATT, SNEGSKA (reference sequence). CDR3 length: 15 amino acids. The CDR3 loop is CSARALAGGAYEQYF. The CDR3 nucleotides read TGCAGTGCTAGAGCTCTAGCGGGAGGGGCCTACGAGCAGTACTTC.

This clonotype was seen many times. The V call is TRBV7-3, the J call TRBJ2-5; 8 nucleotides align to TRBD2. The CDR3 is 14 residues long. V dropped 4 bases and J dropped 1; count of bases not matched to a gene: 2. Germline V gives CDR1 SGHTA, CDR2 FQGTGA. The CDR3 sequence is CASSSGLAQETQYF. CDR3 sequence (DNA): TGTGCCAGCAGCTCTGGACTAGCCCAAGAGACCCAGTACTTC.

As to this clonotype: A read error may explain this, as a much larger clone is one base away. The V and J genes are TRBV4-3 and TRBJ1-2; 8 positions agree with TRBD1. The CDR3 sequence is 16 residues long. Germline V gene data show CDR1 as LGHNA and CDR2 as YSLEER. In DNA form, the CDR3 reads TGCGCCAGCAGACAAGATGGGGAACAGGGGGTCTATGGCTACACCTTC. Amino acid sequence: CASRQDGEQGVYGYTF.

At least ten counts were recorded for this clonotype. DNA for the CDR3: TGCGCCAGCAGCTCTCGCGGACTAGCGGGCAACGAGCAGTTCTTC. It translates to CASSSRGLAGNEQFF. The rearrangement links TRBV4-1 to TRBJ2-1; 11 bases line up with TRBD2. This CDR3 contains 15 residues. The junction had 10 bases not matched to a gene; V was cut back by 5 bases and J by 10 bases. Germline assignment: CDR1 MGHRA and CDR2 YSYEKL.

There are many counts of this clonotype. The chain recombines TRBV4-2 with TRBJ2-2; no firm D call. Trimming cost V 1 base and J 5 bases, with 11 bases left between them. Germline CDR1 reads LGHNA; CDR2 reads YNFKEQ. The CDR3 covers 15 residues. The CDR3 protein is CASSQAESATGELFF. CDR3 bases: TGTGCCAGCAGCCAAGCAGAGTCGGCGACCGGGGAGCTGTTTTTT.

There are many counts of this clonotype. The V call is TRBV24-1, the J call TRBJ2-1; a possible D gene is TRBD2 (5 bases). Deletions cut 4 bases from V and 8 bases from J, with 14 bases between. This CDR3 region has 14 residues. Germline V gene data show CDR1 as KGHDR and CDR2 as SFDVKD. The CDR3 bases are TGTGCCACCAGTGAGATGCTAGCAAGCGATGAGCAGTTCTTC. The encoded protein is CATSEMLASDEQFF.

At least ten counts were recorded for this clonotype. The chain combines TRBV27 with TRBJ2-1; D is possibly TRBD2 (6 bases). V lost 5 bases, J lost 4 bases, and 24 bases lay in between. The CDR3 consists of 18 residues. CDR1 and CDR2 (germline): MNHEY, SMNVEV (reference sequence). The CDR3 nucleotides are TGTGCCAGCAGTCCGGGACCCATTAGCGGTGAGGGGTACAATGAGCAGTTCTTC. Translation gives CASSPGPISGEGYNEQFF.

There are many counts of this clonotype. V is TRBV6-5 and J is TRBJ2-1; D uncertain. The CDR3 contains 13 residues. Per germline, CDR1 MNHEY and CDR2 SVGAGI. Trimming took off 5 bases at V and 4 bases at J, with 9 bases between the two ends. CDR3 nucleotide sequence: TGTGCCAGCAGTGACAATCGATACAATGAGCAGTTCTTC. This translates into CASSDNRYNEQFF.

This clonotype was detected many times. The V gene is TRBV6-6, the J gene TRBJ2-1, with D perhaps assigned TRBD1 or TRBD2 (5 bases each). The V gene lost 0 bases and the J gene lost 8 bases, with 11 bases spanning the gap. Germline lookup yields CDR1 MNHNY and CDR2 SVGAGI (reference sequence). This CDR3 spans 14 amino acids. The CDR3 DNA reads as TGTGCCAGCAGTTACTCGACAGAGGGTTATGAGCAGTTCTTC. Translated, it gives CASSYSTEGYEQFF.

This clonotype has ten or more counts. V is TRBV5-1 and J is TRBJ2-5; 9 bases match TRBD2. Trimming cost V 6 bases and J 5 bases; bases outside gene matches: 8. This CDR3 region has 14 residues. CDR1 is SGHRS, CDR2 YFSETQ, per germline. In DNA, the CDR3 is TGCGCCAGCAAGTTAGCGGGAGAAGGTGAGACCCAGTACTTC. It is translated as CASKLAGEGETQYF.

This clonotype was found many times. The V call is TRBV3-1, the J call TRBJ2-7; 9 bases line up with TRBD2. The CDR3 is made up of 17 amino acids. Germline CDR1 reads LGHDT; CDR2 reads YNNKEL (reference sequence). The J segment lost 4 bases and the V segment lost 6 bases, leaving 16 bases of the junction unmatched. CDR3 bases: TGTGCCAGCAGTCAGAATACAAAGACTAGCGGACTTTACGAGCAGTACTTC. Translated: CASSQNTKTSGLYEQYF.

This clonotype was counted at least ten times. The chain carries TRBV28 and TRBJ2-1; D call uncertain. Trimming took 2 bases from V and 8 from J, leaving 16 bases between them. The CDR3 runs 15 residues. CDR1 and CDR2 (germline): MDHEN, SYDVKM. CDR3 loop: CASSLGGRVFDEQFF. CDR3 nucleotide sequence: TGTGCCAGCAGTTTAGGTGGACGGGTATTCGATGAGCAGTTCTTC.